This T cell receptor (beta chain) was identified during a study of T cells after yellow fever vaccination. TCRdb reprocessed the 5' RACE reads via MiXCR and lists one record per CDR3 protein. In the table there are hundreds of thousands of distinct CDR3 sequences, around 5.3% of which are singletons. The CDR3 runs 14 residues. Trimming took 5 bases from V and 3 from J, leaving 13 bases between them. The chain combines TRBV12-3 or TRBV12-4 with TRBJ1-1; perhaps TRBD1 as D (6 bases). This sample comprised CD4+ T cells sorted from PBMCs, obtained on the day of the yellow fever booster vaccination. The sequence came from a man between 18 and 35 years old who received the YFV17D yellow fever vaccine. For the CDR3, the DNA is TGTGCCAGCAGTCTCGGGGGGGGCTACACTGAAGCTTTCTTT. Translated, it gives CASSLGGGYTEAFF.